This is a list of T cell receptor beta chains from one sample in a study of post-analysis software for immune sequencing data. TCRdb re-called the PCR reads with MiXCR, one entry per CDR3 protein. In the table there are around 440,000 distinct CDR3 sequences, roughly 45% of which are singletons. The sample comprised blood. The receptors derive from a girl under 18 with multiple sclerosis. CDR3s include the opening cysteine and the closing phenylalanine or tryptophan. Fields, in order: clone size, D gene, V gene, J gene, CDR3 DNA, CDR3 protein. A D gene is named only where the DNA matches it firmly. Size values are once, few and many counts, or a class for expanded clones, and some rows have none.

NA	TRBD2	TRBV29-1	TRBJ2-7	TGCAGCGTTGGCCTAGCGGGAGTTTACCACGAGCAGTACTTC	CSVGLAGVYHEQYF
few	NA	TRBV7-9	TRBJ2-5	TGTGCCAGCAGCTTAGTTTTGGGGCCCCTCAATGGGACCCAGTACTTC	CASSLVLGPLNGTQYF
NA	TRBD2	TRBV20-1	TRBJ2-3	TGCAGTGCCCGGAGACTAGCGGTGGGCACAGATACGCAGTATTTT	CSARRLAVGTDTQYF
NA	NA	TRBV2	TRBJ2-1	TGTGCCAGCAGTGAAAGGGGAGGCAATGAGCAGTTCTTC	CASSERGGNEQFF
NA	NA	TRBV20-1	TRBJ2-7	TGCAGTTTACCGGGGGTAAACGCCTACGAGCAGTACTTC	CSLPGVNAYEQYF
NA	NA	TRBV7-3	TRBJ2-3	TGTGCCAACAGCTTAGCTGGGCGCGCAGATACGCAGTATTTT	CANSLAGRADTQYF
NA	TRBD1	TRBV5-1	TRBJ1-1	TGCGCCAGCAGCTTGGGGGACAGGGAAACTGAAGCTTTCTTT	CASSLGDRETEAFF
NA	TRBD2	TRBV29-1	TRBJ2-7	TGCAGCGTTGGGCAGGGATCCAGCGGGAGGGCCGGAGAGCAGTACTTC	CSVGQGSSGRAGEQYF
NA	NA	TRBV13	TRBJ2-1	TGTGCCAGCAGCGTAAGGGGGGACCCCTACAATGAGCAGTTCTTC	CASSVRGDPYNEQFF
few	NA	TRBV12-3/TRBV12-4	TRBJ2-3	TGTGCCAGCAGTCCGGGACGGACATTTTCGGATACGCAGTATTTT	CASSPGRTFSDTQYF
NA	TRBD2	TRBV4-1	TRBJ2-7	TGCGCCAGCAGCCAAGAAAGGACTAGCGGGAGAACCGAGCAGTACTTC	CASSQERTSGRTEQYF
NA	NA	TRBV28	TRBJ2-7	TGTGCCAGCAGTTTGCGGCAGAATTGGTACGAGCAGTACTTC	CASSLRQNWYEQYF
NA	NA	TRBV28	TRBJ2-5	TGTGCCAGCAGAAGCCAGGGAGAGGAGACCCAGTACTTC	CASRSQGEETQYF
NA	TRBD1	TRBV27	TRBJ2-7	TGTGCCAGCAGGGAAATCGGGACAGCCTACGAGCAGTACTTC	CASREIGTAYEQYF
NA	TRBD2	TRBV20-1	TRBJ2-1	TGCAGTGCTAGAGTCCCCCTAGCGGGAGTCTACAATGAGCAGTTCTTC	CSARVPLAGVYNEQFF
NA	NA	TRBV20-1	TRBJ2-1	TGCAGTGCCCAAGGACAGGCGGGATACAATGAGCAGTTCTTC	CSAQGQAGYNEQFF
NA	TRBD2	TRBV20-1	TRBJ2-3	TGCAGTGCTAGCCCCGGGACTAGCGGGAGTAGCACAGATACGCAGTATTTT	CSASPGTSGSSTDTQYF
NA	TRBD1	TRBV10-3	TRBJ2-7	TGTGCCATCAGTGAGTCGGGACAGTTAACTGGCTACGAGCAGTACTTC	CAISESGQLTGYEQYF
NA	NA	TRBV6-1	TRBJ2-1	TGTGCCAGCAGTGAATATTGGCTAGCCCCGGGGCATGAGCAGTTCTTC	CASSEYWLAPGHEQFF
NA	NA	TRBV4-1	TRBJ2-3	TGCGCCAGCAGCCAAGATGGGCGAGCGGGTTACACAGATACGCAGTATTTT	CASSQDGRAGYTDTQYF
NA	TRBD2	TRBV15	TRBJ2-1	TGTGCCACCAGCAGAGGAGCACTAGCGAGCGGGGATGAGCAGTTCTTC	CATSRGALASGDEQFF
few	NA	TRBV20-1	TRBJ2-5	TGCAGTGCTAGAGTCAACGGAGGTGGAGGGGCCCAAGAGACCCAGTACTTC	CSARVNGGGGAQETQYF
NA	TRBD1	TRBV29-1	TRBJ2-5	TGCAGCGCCAGACAGGGGTTGGAACAAGAGACCCAGTACTTC	CSARQGLEQETQYF
few	TRBD1	TRBV27	TRBJ2-5	TGTGCCAGCAGAACCGGGACAGAAGAGACCCAGTACTTC	CASRTGTEETQYF
NA	TRBD2	TRBV28	TRBJ2-5	TGTGCCAGCAGAGGGACTAACCAAGAGACCCAGTACTTC	CASRGTNQETQYF
NA	TRBD1	TRBV18	TRBJ1-1	TGTGCCAGCTCACCAACGGACAGGCCGAACACTGAAGCTTTCTTT	CASSPTDRPNTEAFF
NA	TRBD2	TRBV5-1	TRBJ2-1	TGCGCCAGCAGCTTGGCCGTAGCGGGAGGCTACAATGAGCAGTTCTTC	CASSLAVAGGYNEQFF
NA	TRBD2	TRBV9	TRBJ2-1	TGTGCCAGCAGCGTAGTTCCTAGCGGGGGAAGTGGGGAGCAGTTCTTC	CASSVVPSGGSGEQFF
NA	TRBD2	TRBV7-9	TRBJ2-7	TGTGCCAGCAGCCAGGGGGGGACTAGCGGCTACGAGCAGTACTTC	CASSQGGTSGYEQYF